This T cell receptor (beta chain) was found in a study of shared clonotypes between healthy human individuals. The CDR3 loop spans 14 amino acids. The germline CDR1 and CDR2 sequences are MDHEN and SYDVKM. Trimming pared 8 bases from V and 5 bases from J, leaving 15 bases between. TCRdb's table, derived via immunoSEQ multiplex PCR, lists solely in-frame clones and lacks some. The table has some 1,900,000 clones, approximately 95% seen once. Terminally differentiated effector memory CD45RA+ cells were excluded by CCR7 positive selection of CD45RO-negative cells. The sample consisted of naive CD8+ T cells sorted from blood. The chain recombines TRBV28 with TRBJ1-4; D gene unclear. The origin of this receptor is a man between 18 and 29 years old in good health. CDR3 nucleotides: TGTGCCAGCGAATCCGGTCAGGCGAATGAAAAACTGTTTTTT. Amino acid sequence: CASESGQANEKLFF.